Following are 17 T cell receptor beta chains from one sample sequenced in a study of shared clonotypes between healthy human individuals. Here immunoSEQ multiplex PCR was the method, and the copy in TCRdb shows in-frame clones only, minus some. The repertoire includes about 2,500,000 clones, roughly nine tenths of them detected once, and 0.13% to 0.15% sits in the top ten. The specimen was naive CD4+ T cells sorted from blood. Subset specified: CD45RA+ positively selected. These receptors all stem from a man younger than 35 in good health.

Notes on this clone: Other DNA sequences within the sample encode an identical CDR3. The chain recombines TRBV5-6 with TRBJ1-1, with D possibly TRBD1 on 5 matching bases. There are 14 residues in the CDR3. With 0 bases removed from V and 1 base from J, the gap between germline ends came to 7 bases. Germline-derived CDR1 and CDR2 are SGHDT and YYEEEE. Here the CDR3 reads CASSLGTGNTEAFF. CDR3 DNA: TGTGCCAGCAGCTTGGGTACAGGGAACACTGAAGCTTTCTTT.

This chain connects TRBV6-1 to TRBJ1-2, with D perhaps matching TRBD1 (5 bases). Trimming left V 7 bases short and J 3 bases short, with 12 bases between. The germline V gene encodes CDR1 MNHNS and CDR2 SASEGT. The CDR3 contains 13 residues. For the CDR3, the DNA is TGTGCCAGCATCCGGGGCAGACACTATGGCTACACCTTC. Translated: CASIRGRHYGYTF.

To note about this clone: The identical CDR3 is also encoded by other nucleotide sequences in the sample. CDR3 protein: CASSQDRGYEQYF. CDR3 DNA: TGCGCCAGCAGCCAAGATCGGGGATACGAGCAGTACTTC. The chain combines TRBV4-3 with TRBJ2-7; D might be TRBD2 (5 bases). The CDR3 length is 13 residues. With 0 bases removed from V and 4 bases from J, the gap between germline ends came to 7 bases. The germline gives CDR1 LGHNA, CDR2 YSLEER.

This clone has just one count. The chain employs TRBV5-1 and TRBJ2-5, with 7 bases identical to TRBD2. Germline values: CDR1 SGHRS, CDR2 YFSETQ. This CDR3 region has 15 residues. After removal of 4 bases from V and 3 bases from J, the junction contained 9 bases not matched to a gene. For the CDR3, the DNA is TGCGCCAGCAGCAAAGGGAGCGGGACTGAAGAGACCCAGTACTTC. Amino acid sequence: CASSKGSGTEETQYF. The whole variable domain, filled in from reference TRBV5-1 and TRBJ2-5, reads KAGVTQTPRYLIKTRGQQVTLSCSPISGHRSVSWYQQTPGQGLQFLFEYFSETQRNKGNFPGRFSGRQFSNSRSEMNVSTLELGDSALYLCASSKGSGTEETQYFGPGTRLLVL.

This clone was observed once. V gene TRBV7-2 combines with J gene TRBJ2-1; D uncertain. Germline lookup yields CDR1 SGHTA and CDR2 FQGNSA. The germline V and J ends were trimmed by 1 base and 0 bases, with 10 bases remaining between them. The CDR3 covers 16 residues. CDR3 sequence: CASSLGFGTSYNEQFF. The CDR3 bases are TGTGCCAGCAGCTTAGGATTCGGTACCTCCTACAATGAGCAGTTCTTC.

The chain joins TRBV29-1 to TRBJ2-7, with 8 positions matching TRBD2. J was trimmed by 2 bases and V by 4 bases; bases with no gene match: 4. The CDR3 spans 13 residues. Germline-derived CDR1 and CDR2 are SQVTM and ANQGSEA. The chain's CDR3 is CSVAGGTPYEQYF. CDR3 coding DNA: TGCAGCGTTGCGGGAGGGACTCCCTACGAGCAGTACTTC.

The chain's CDR3 is CASRIAGTGRETQYF. Here the CDR3 DNA reads TGTGCCAGCAGGATCGCCGGGACAGGTCGGGAGACCCAGTACTTC. This chain connects TRBV11-2 to TRBJ2-5; 8 nucleotides align to TRBD1. The CDR3 spans 15 residues. V shed 6 bases and J 5 bases; nucleotides not matched to a gene: 11. Germline V gene data show CDR1 as SGHAT and CDR2 as FQNNGV.

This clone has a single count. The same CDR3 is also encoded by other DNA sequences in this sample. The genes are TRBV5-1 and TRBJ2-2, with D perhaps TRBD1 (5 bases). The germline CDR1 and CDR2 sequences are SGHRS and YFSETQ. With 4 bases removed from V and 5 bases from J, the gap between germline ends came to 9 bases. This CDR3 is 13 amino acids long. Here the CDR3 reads CASSPRVTGELFF. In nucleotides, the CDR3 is TGCGCCAGCAGCCCCAGGGTTACCGGGGAGCTGTTTTTT.

The CDR3 coding sequence is TGTGCCAGCAGCTTAGCAGGGATATACACCATATATTTT. Protein product: CASSLAGIYTIYF. V gene TRBV7-9 combines with J gene TRBJ1-3; no clear D. Trimming pared 0 bases from V and 8 bases from J, leaving 8 bases between. The CDR3 sequence is 13 residues long. Germline values: CDR1 SEHNR, CDR2 FQNEAQ (reference sequence).

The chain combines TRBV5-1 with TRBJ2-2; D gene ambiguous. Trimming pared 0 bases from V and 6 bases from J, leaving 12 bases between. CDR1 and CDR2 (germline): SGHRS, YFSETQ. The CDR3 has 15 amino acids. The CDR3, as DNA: TGCGCCAGCAGCTTGGAGGCTAGTAAGGCCGGGGAGCTGTTTTTT. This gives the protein CASSLEASKAGELFF. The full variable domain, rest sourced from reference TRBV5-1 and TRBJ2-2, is KAGVTQTPRYLIKTRGQQVTLSCSPISGHRSVSWYQQTPGQGLQFLFEYFSETQRNKGNFPGRFSGRQFSNSRSEMNVSTLELGDSALYLCASSLEASKAGELFFGEGSRLTVL.

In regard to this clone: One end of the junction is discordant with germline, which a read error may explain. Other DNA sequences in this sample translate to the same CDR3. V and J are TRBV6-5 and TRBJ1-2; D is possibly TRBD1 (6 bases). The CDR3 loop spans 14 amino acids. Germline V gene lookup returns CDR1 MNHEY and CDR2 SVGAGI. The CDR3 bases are TGTGCCAGTAGTTACTCGACAGGCACCTATGGCTACACCTTC. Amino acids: CASSYSTGTYGYTF.

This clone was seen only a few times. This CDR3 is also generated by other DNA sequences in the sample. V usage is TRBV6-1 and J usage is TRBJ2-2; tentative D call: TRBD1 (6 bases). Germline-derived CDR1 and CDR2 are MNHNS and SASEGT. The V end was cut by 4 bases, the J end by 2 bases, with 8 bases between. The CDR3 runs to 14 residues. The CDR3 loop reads CASSGQVNTGELFF. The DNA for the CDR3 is TGTGCCAGCAGTGGACAGGTCAACACCGGGGAGCTGTTTTTT.

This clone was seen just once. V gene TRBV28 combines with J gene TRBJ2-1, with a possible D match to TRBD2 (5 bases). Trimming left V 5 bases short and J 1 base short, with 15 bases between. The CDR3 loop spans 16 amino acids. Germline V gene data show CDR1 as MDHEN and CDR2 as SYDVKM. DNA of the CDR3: TGTGCCAGCAGTGATTTCGACCGGGGATCCTACAATGAGCAGTTCTTC. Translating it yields CASSDFDRGSYNEQFF.

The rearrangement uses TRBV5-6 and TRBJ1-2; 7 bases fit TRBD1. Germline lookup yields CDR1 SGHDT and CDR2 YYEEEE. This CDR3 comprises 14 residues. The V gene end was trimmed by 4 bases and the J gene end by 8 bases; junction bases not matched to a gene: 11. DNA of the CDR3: TGTGCCAGCAGCGGAGGGACAGCATTTTTAGGCTACACCTTC. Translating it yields CASSGGTAFLGYTF.

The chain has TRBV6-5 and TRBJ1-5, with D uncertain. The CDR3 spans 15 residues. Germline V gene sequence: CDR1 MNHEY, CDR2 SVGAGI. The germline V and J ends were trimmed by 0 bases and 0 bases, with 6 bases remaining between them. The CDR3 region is CASSYSSLSNQPQHF. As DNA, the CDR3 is TGTGCCAGCAGTTACTCTTCCCTTAGCAATCAGCCCCAGCATTTT.

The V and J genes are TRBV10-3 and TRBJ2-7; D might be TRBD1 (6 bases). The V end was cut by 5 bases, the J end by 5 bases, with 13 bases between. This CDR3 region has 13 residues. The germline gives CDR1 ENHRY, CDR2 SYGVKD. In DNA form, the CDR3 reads TGTGCCATCAGTACCATAGAGGGGGACGAGCAGTACTTC. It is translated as CAISTIEGDEQYF.

CDR3 DNA: TGTGCCAGCAGCGGACAGGGGGCGGATAGCAATCAGCCCCAGCATTTT. Protein sequence: CASSGQGADSNQPQHF. The V gene is TRBV9, the J gene TRBJ1-5; the match to TRBD1 covers 10 bases. V lost 3 bases and J lost 0; bases outside the gene matches: 3. The CDR3 loop spans 16 amino acids. Per germline, CDR1 SGDLS and CDR2 YYNGEE.